This section outlines one TCR beta chain sequence together with its context. Its target is not known. The data were taken from a study of beta chain features in type 1 diabetes. Regarding the study as a whole: All four CD4+ subsets of Type 1 diabetes patients contained TCRB CDR3s that were moderately but significantly shorter.

Isolated RNA was reverse transcribed in full, so expressed TCRB transcripts were sequenced. Profiling relied on immunoSEQ multiplex PCR, and the TCRdb table lists in-frame clones only, not all of them. This table has 60,000 to 75,000 clones, 45% to 50% appearing once. Germline loops: CDR1 SGDLS, CDR2 YYNGEE. This CDR3 has 16 residues. V dropped 0 bases and J dropped 4 bases, with 17 bases sitting between them. The sample comprised central memory CD4+ T cells from blood. This sequence joins TRBV9 and TRBJ2-7; D possibly corresponds to TRBD1 (6 bases). This receptor was identified in a man aged 30 to 39 with type 1 diabetes. As DNA, the CDR3 is TGTGCCAGCAGCGTAGAAGGGCAGGGGAACCTATACGAGCAGTACTTC. Its protein product is CASSVEGQGNLYEQYF.